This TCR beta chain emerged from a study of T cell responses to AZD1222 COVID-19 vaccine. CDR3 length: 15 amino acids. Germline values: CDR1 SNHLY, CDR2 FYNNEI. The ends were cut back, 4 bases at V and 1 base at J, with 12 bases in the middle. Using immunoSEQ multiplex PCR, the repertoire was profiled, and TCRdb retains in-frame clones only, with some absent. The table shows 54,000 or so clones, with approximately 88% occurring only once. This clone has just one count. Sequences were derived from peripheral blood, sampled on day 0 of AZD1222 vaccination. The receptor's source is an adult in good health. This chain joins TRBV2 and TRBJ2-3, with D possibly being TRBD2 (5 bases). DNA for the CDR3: TGTGCCAGCAGTGCCCGGGATTGGGGCACAGATACGCAGTATTTT. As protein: CASSARDWGTDTQYF. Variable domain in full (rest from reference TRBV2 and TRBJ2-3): EPEVTQTPSHQVTQMGQEVILRCVPISNHLYFYWYRQILGQKVEFLVSFYNNEISEKSEIFDDQFSVERPDGSNFTLKIRSTKLEDSAMYFCASSARDWGTDTQYFGPGTRLTVL.